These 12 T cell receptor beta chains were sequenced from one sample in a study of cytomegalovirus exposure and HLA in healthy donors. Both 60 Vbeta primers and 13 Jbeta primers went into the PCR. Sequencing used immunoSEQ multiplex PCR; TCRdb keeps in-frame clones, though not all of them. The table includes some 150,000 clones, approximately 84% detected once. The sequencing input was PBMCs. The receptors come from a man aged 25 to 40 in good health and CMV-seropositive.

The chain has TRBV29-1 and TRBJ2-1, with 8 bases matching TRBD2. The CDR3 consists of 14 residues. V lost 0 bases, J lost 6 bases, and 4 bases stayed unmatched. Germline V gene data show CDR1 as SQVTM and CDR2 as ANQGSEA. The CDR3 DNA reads TGCAGCGTTGAAGAGTGGAGCGGGAGCAATGAGCAGTTCTTC. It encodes CSVEEWSGSNEQFF.

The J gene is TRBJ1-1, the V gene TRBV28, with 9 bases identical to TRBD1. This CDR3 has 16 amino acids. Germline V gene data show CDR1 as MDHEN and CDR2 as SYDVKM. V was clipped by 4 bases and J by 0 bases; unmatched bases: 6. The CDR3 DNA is TGTGCCAGCAGTTCAAGACAGGGGGTCATGAACACTGAAGCTTTCTTT. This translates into CASSSRQGVMNTEAFF.

The CDR3 spells CAISAGLSRTDTQYF. The CDR3 DNA reads as TGTGCCATCAGTGCCGGACTGAGTCGCACAGATACGCAGTATTTT. The chain combines TRBV10-3 with TRBJ2-3; TRBD2 is a possible D gene (5 bases). The length of the CDR3 is 15 residues. CDR1 and CDR2 (germline): ENHRY, SYGVKD. V lost 4 bases to trimming and J lost 1 base, with 12 bases between them.

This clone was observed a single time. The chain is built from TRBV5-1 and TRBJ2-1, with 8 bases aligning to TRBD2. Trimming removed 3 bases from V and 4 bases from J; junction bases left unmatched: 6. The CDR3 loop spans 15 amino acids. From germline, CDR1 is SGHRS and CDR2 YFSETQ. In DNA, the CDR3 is TGCGCCAGCAGCTCGGGGGGGGACCTATACAATGAGCAGTTCTTC. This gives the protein CASSSGGDLYNEQFF.

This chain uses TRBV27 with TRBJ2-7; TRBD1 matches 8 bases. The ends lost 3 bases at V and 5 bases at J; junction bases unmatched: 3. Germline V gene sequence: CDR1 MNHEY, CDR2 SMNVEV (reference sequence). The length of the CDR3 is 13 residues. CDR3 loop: CASSFGQGNEQYF. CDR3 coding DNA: TGTGCCAGCAGTTTCGGACAGGGTAACGAGCAGTACTTC.

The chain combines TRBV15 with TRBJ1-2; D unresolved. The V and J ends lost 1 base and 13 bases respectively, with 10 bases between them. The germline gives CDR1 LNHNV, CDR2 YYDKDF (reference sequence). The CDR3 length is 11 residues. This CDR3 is CATSRAGFPTF. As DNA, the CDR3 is TGTGCCACCAGCAGAGCCGGGTTCCCCACCTTC.

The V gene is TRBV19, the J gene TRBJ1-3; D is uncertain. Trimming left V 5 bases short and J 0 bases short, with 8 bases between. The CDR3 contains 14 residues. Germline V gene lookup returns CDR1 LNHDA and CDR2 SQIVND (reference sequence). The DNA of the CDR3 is TGTGCCAGTAGTCCCGGGAGCTCTGGAAACACCATATATTTT. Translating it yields CASSPGSSGNTIYF.

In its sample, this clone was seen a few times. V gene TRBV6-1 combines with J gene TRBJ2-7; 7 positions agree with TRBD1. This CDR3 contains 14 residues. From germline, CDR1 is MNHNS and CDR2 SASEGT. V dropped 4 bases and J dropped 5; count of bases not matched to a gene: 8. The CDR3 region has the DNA TGTGCCAGCAGTGTTACAGGGGCTGAGGACGAGCAGTACTTC. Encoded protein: CASSVTGAEDEQYF.

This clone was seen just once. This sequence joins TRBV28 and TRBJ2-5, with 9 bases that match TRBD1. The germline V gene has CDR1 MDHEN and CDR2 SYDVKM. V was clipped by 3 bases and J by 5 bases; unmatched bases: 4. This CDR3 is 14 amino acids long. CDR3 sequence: CASSLRDRAETQYF. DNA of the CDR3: TGTGCCAGCAGTTTGAGGGACAGGGCTGAGACCCAGTACTTC. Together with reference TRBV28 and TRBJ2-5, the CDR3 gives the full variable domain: DVKVTQSSRYLVKRTGEKVFLECVQDMDHENMFWYRQDPGLGLRLIYFSYDVKMKEKGDIPEGYSVSREKKERFSLILESASTNQTSMYLCASSLRDRAETQYFGPGTRLLVL.

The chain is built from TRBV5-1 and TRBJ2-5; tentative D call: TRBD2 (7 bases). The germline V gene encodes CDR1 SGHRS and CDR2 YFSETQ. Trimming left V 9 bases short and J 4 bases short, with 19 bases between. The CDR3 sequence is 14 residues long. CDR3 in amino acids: CATSRGGGGETQYF. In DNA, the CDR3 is TGCGCCACCAGTCGGGGAGGGGGTGGAGAGACCCAGTACTTC.

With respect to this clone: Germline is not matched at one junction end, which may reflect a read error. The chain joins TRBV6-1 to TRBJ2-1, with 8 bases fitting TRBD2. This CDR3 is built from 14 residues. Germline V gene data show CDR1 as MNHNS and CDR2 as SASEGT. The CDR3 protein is CANSEWTGGGEQFF. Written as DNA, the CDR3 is TGTGCCAACAGTGAATGGACGGGGGGGGGTGAGCAGTTCTTC.

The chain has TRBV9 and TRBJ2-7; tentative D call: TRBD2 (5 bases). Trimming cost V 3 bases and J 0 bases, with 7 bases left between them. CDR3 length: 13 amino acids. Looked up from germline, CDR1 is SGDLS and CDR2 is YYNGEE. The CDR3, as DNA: TGTGCCAGCAGCGCGACTACCTCCTACGAGCAGTACTTC. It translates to CASSATTSYEQYF. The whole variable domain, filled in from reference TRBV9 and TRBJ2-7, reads DSGVTQTPKHLITATGQRVTLRCSPRSGDLSVYWYQQSLDQGLQFLIQYYNGEERAKGNILERFSAQQFPDLHSELNLSSLELGDSALYFCASSATTSYEQYFGPGTRLTVT.